This TCR beta chain is drawn from a study of T-cell memory formation after mild COVID-19. Study background: TCR clustering was largely donor specific.

MiXCR was run by TCRdb on the 5' RACE reads, yielding one entry per CDR3 protein. Of some 600,000 distinct CDR3 sequences listed, 15% to 20% were seen once; the top ten hold roughly 8.2%. Study-level findings and limits: Cross-reactive memory seemingly joined, as some responding clones were found in pre-infection memory. Among CD4+ contracting clones, most were CM and EM, and CD8+ ones EMRA. Clones that contracted from day 15 to 85 were balanced CD4/CD8, while later expanders leaned CD4+.

This clonotype showed up just a few times. No antigen is known for it. With 4 bases removed from V and 2 bases from J, the gap between germline ends came to 14 bases. This CDR3 is built from 15 residues. Germline V gives CDR1 MGHRA, CDR2 YSYEKL. The sequencing input was PBMCs or a T cell subset sorted from them (not recorded which). The chain couples TRBV4-1 to TRBJ2-5; possibly TRBD1 for D (6 bases). This sequence was found in an adult woman who had mild COVID-19 (a few samples of this study predate the infection). Cell type and time point are not known. The chain's CDR3 is CASSRTHGQQETQYF. The CDR3 bases are TGCGCCAGCAGCCGCACCCACGGACAGCAAGAGACCCAGTACTTC.